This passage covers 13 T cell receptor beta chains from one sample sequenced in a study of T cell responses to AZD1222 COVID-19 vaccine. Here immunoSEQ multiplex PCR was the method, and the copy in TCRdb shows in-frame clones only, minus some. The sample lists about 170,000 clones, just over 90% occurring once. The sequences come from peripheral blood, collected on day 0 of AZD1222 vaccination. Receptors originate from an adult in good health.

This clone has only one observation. CDR3 in DNA: TGCAGCGTTGTCGGAGTTGGGACTAGCATTGTCGATGAGCAGTTCTTC. Translating gives CSVVGVGTSIVDEQFF. The chain links TRBV29-1 to TRBJ2-1; 9 bases line up with TRBD2. The germline CDR1 and CDR2 sequences are SQVTM and ANQGSEA. This CDR3 spans 16 amino acids. Trimming at V came to 4 bases and at J to 8 bases, leaving 15 bases not matched to a gene.

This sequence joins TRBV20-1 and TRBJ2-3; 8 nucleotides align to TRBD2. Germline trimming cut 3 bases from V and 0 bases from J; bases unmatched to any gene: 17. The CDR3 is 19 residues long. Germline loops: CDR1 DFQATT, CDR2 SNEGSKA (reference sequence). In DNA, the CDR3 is TGCAGTGCTAGTGCGATCGGCCAGCGGGGGCTCTCTAGCACAGATACGCAGTATTTT. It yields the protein CSASAIGQRGLSSTDTQYF.

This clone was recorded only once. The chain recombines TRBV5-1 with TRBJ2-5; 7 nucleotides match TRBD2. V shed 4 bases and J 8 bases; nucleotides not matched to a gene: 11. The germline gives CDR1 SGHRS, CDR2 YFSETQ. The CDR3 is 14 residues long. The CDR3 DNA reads TGCGCCAGCAGCGGGGAGGGGCCCCCCGGAACCCAGTACTTC. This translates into CASSGEGPPGTQYF.

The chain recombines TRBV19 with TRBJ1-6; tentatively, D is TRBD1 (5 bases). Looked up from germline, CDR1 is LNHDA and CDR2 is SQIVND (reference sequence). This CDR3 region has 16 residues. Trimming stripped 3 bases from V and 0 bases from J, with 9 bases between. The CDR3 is CASSIDRTSYNSPLHF. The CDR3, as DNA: TGTGCCAGTAGTATCGACAGAACCTCCTATAATTCACCCCTCCACTTT.

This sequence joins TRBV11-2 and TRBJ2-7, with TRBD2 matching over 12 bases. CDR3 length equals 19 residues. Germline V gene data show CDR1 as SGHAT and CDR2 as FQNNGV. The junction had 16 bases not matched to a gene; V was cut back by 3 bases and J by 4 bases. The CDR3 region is CASSFTYMTSGSGGYEQYF. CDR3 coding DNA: TGTGCCAGCAGCTTCACCTATATGACTAGCGGGAGTGGAGGTTACGAGCAGTACTTC.

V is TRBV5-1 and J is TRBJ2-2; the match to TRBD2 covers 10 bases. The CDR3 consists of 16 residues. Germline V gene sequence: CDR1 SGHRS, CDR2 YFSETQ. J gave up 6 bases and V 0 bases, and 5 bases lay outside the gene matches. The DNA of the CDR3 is TGCGCCAGCAGCTTGGTCGGGCTAGCGGGGGCCGGGGAGCTGTTTTTT. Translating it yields CASSLVGLAGAGELFF.

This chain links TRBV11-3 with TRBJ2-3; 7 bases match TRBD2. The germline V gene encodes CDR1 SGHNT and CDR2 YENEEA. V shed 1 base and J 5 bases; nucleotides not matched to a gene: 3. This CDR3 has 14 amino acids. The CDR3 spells CASSLAGGGDTQYF. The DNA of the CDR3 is TGTGCCAGCAGCTTAGCGGGAGGCGGAGATACGCAGTATTTT.

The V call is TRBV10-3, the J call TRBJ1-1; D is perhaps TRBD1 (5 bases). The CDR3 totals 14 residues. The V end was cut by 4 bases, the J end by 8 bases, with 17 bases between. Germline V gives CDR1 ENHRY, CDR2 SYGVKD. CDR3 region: CAISGVGVGSEAFF. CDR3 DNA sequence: TGTGCCATCAGTGGTGTGGGGGTCGGATCGGAAGCTTTCTTT.

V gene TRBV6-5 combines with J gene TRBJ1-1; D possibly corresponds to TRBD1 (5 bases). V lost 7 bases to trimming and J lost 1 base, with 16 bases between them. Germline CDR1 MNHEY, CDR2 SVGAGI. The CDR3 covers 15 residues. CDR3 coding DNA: TGTGCCAGCACCCGAAGACGCGGGGGGAACACTGAAGCTTTCTTT. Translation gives CASTRRRGGNTEAFF.

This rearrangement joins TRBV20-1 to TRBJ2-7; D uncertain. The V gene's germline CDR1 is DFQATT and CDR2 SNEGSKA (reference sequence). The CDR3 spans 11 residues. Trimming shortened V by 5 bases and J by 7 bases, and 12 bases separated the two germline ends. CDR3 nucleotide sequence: TGCAGTGCTCTCGACTTGGGGGAGCAGTACTTC. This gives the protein CSALDLGEQYF.

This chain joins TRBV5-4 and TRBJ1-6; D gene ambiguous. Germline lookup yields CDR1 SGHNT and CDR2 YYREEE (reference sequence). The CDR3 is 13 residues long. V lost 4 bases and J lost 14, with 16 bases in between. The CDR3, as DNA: TGTGCCAGCAGCCCCTCGAAATTGGGGTCCCTCCACTTT. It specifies CASSPSKLGSLHF.

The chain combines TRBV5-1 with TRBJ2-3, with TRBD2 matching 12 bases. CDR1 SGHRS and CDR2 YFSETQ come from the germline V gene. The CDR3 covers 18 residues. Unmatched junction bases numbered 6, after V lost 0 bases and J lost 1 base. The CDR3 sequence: CASSLDRLAGAGTDTQYF. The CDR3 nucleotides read TGCGCCAGCAGCTTGGACCGACTAGCGGGGGCCGGCACAGATACGCAGTATTTT.

The CDR3, as DNA: TGCGCCAGCAGCTTGGCCCGGGTTGGGGGCCAAGCTTTCTTT. Protein sequence: CASSLARVGGQAFF. V usage is TRBV5-1 and J usage is TRBJ1-1; TRBD1 might be the D (6 bases). The V and J ends lost 0 bases and 9 bases respectively, with 15 bases between them. The CDR3 runs to 14 residues. Germline lookup yields CDR1 SGHRS and CDR2 YFSETQ.